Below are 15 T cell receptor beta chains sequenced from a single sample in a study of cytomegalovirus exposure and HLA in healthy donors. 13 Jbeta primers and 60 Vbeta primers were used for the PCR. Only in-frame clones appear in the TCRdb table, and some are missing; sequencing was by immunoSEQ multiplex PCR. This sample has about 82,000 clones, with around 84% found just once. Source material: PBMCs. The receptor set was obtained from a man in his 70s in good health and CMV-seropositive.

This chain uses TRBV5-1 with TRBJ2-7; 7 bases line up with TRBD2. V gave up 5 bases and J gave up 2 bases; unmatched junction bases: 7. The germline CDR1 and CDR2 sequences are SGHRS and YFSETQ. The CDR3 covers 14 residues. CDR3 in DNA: TGCGCCAGCAGTCATAGCGGGCCACCCTACGAGCAGTACTTC. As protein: CASSHSGPPYEQYF.

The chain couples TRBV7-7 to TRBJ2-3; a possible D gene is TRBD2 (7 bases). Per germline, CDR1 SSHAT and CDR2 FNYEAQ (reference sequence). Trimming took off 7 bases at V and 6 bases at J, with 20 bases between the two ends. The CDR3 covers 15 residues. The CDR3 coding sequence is TGTGCCAGCACCCCAGGCGGGGGCCCCGGGGATACGCAGTATTTT. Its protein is CASTPGGGPGDTQYF. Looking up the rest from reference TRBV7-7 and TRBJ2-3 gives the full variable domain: GAGVSQSPRYKVTKRGQDVTLRCDPISSHATLYWYQQALGQGPEFLTYFNYEAQPDKSGLPSDRFSAERPEGSISTLTIQRTEQRDSAMYRCASTPGGGPGDTQYFGPGTRLTVL.

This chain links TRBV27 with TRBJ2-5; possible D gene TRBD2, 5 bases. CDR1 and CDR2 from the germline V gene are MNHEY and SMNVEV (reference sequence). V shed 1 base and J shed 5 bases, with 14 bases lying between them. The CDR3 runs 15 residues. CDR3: CASSLFGGSWETQYF. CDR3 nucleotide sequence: TGTGCCAGCAGTTTATTTGGCGGGTCGTGGGAGACCCAGTACTTC.

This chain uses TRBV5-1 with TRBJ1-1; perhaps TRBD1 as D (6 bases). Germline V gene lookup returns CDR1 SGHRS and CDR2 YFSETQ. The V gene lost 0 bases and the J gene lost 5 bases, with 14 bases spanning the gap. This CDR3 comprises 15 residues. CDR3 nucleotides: TGCGCCAGCAGCTTGGCCAGCAGGGGTGGGACTGAAGCTTTCTTT. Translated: CASSLASRGGTEAFF.

CDR3 DNA sequence: TGTGCCTGGACCTCAATGACAGGGCGGCAGACCCAGTACTTC. Its protein is CAWTSMTGRQTQYF. The chain is built from TRBV30 and TRBJ2-5; 7 nucleotides match TRBD1. The CDR3 is made up of 14 amino acids. The germline CDR1 and CDR2 sequences are GTSNPN and SVGIG (reference sequence). The J segment lost 6 bases and the V segment lost 4 bases, leaving 11 bases of the junction unmatched.

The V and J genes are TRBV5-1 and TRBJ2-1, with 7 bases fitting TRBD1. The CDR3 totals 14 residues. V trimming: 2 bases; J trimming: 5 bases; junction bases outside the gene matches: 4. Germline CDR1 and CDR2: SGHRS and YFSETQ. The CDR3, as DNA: TGCGCCAGCAGCTTAGGGACAGCGGACAATGAGCAGTTCTTC. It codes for CASSLGTADNEQFF. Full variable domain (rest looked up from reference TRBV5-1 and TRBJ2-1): KAGVTQTPRYLIKTRGQQVTLSCSPISGHRSVSWYQQTPGQGLQFLFEYFSETQRNKGNFPGRFSGRQFSNSRSEMNVSTLELGDSALYLCASSLGTADNEQFFGPGTRLTVL.

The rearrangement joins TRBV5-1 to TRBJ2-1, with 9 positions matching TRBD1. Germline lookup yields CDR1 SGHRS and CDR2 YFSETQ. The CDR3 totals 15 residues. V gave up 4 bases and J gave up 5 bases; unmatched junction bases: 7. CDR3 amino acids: CASSAGTGYDNEQFF. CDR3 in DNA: TGCGCCAGCAGCGCCGGGACAGGGTACGACAATGAGCAGTTCTTC.

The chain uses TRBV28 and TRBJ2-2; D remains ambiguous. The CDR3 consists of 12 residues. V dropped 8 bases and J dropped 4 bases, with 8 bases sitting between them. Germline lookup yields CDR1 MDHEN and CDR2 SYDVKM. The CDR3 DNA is TGTGCCAGCTGGAGCTCCACCGGGGAGCTGTTTTTT. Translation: CASWSSTGELFF.

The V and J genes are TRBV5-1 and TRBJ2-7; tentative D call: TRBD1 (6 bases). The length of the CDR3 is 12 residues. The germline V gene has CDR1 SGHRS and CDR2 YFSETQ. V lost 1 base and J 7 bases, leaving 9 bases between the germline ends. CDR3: CASSLTGWEQYF. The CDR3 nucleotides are TGCGCCAGCAGCTTGACAGGGTGGGAGCAGTACTTC.

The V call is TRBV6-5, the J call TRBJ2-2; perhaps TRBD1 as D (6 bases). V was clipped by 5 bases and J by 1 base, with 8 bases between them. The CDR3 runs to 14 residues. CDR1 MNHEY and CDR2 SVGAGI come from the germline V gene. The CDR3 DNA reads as TGTGCCAGCAGTCCGGACAGGAACACCGGGGAGCTGTTTTTT. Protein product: CASSPDRNTGELFF.

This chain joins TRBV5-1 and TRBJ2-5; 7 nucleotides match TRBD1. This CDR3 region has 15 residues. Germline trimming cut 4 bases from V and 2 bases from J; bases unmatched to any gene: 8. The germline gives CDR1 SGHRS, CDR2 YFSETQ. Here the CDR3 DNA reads TGCGCCAGCAGCAAGACAGGGTCGTTTCAAGAGACCCAGTACTTC. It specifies CASSKTGSFQETQYF.

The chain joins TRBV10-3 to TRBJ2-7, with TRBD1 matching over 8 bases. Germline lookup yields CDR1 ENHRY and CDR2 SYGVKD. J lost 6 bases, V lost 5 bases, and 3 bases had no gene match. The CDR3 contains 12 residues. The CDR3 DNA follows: TGTGCCATCAGTATCGACAGGGGCGAGCAGTACTTC. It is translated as CAISIDRGEQYF.

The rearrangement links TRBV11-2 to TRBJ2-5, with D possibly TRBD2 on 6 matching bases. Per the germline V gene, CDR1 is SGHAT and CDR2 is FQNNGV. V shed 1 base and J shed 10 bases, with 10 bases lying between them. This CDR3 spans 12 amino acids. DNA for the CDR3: TGTGCCAGCAGCTTAGGGGGGGTGGGCCAGTACTTC. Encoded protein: CASSLGGVGQYF.

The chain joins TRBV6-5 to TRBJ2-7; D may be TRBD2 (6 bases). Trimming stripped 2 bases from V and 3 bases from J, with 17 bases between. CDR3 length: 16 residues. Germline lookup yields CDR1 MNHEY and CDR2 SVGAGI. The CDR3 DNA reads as TGTGCCAGCAGTTACGGTGGGTCGCGGGGTCACTACGAGCAGTACTTC. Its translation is CASSYGGSRGHYEQYF.

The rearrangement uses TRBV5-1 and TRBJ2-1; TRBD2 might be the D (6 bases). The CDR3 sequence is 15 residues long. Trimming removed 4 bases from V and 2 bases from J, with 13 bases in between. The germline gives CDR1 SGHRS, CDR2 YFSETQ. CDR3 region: CASSISGGTYNEQFF. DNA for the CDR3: TGCGCCAGCAGCATTAGCGGAGGAACCTACAATGAGCAGTTCTTC.